This is a list of T cell receptor beta chains from one sample in a study of monozygotic twins with cystic fibrosis. The method was immunoSEQ multiplex PCR; TCRdb's version includes in-frame clones alone and lacks a portion of them. The sample yields more than 12,000 clones, 85% seen once. Input material: blood. These receptors were taken from a boy between 10 and 17 years old with cystic fibrosis. CDR3s include the opening cysteine and the closing phenylalanine or tryptophan. The D gene is left open where the match is weak. Size tells how often a clone was seen (once, few, many) or the class of an expanded clone, and some rows leave it out.

D gene | J gene | V gene | clone size | CDR3 DNA | CDR3 protein
- | TRBJ1-3 | TRBV11-2 | - | TGTGCCACACGAAGCCAGGAGTTCCGTAACACCATATATTTT | CATRSQEFRNTIYF
- | TRBJ2-2 | TRBV7-3 | few | TGTGCCAGCAGCCTGGAGGGTGGGGTTGCCGGGGAGCTGTTTTTT | CASSLEGGVAGELFF
TRBD1 | TRBJ1-2 | TRBV5-4 | - | TGTGCCAGCAGCTGGACAGGGGGTGGATATGGCTACACCTTC | CASSWTGGGYGYTF
TRBD1 | TRBJ2-3 | TRBV9 | once | TGTGCCAGCAGCATACAGGGGGCAGAGGTGCAGTATTTT | CASSIQGAEVQYF
TRBD1 | TRBJ1-4 | TRBV5-1 | - | TGCGCCAGCAGCGCGAAGGGACAGGGGAGGGATGAAAAACTGTTTTTT | CASSAKGQGRDEKLFF
TRBD2 | TRBJ2-7 | TRBV29-1 | - | TGCAGCGTAGCGGGACTAGCGGGGGCCGTCTACGAGCAGTACTTC | CSVAGLAGAVYEQYF
- | TRBJ2-2 | TRBV30 | - | TGTGCCTGGAGTGTACAGGACACCGGGGAGCTGTTTTTT | CAWSVQDTGELFF
TRBD1 | TRBJ1-2 | TRBV2 | - | TGTGCCAGCAGGCACAGGGGGCCTGGAACTCGGGGGATGTATGGCTACACCTTC | CASRHRGPGTRGMYGYTF
- | TRBJ1-1 | TRBV27 | - | TGTGCCAGCAGTTTCGAGGGACACTCCAACACTGAAGCTTTCTTT | CASSFEGHSNTEAFF
- | TRBJ2-5 | TRBV6-4 | once | TGTCGAACACCGGGTCCTGGCCCTCTAGAGACCCAGTACTTC | CRTPGPGPLETQYF
- | TRBJ1-4 | TRBV7-9 | - | TGTGCCAGCAGCTTAGGGCAGGAAATTAATGAAAAACTGTTTTTT | CASSLGQEINEKLFF
TRBD2 | TRBJ2-3 | TRBV6-4 | - | TGTGCCAGCAGTGAAACAGCGGGAGACGCGACAGATACGCAGTATTTT | CASSETAGDATDTQYF
TRBD2 | TRBJ2-2 | TRBV4-2 | - | TGTGCCAGCAGCTCCGGGACTAGCTTTTCCGGGGAGCTGTTTTTT | CASSSGTSFSGELFF
TRBD1 | TRBJ1-5 | TRBV29-1 | - | TGCAGCGTTGAGCTGCGGGACAGGGAGTACGGCAATCAGCCCCAGCATTTT | CSVELRDREYGNQPQHF
- | TRBJ1-4 | TRBV4-1 | - | TGCGCCAGCAGCCTCGGGCCGGTGGGAGCTAATGAAAAACTGTTTTTT | CASSLGPVGANEKLFF
- | TRBJ2-5 | TRBV4-1 | - | TGCGCCAGCAGCCCCTATCAAGGGGCCGCGGAGACCCAGTACTTC | CASSPYQGAAETQYF
- | TRBJ2-3 | TRBV18 | - | TGTGCCAGCTCACCGTACAGTGGCACAGATACGCAGTATTTT | CASSPYSGTDTQYF
- | TRBJ1-1 | TRBV5-4 | - | TGTGCCAGCAGAGACACAGGAATGAACACTGAAGCTTTCTTT | CASRDTGMNTEAFF
TRBD1 | TRBJ2-3 | TRBV5-1 | - | TGCGCCAGCAGCCCATCCCAGGACAGGGCCAGCACAGATACGCAGTATTTT | CASSPSQDRASTDTQYF
- | TRBJ1-5 | TRBV11-3 | - | - | CASSLLRAINQPQHF
- | TRBJ2-1 | TRBV11-2 | - | TGTGCCAGCAGCTTAGCGGTCGTCAATGAGCAGTTCTTC | CASSLAVVNEQFF
- | TRBJ1-1 | TRBV4-2 | - | TGTGCCAGCAGCCAAAAAGGGACTTATGGGATGAACACTGAAGCTTTCTTT | CASSQKGTYGMNTEAFF
- | TRBJ2-1 | TRBV5-8 | - | TGTGCCAGCAGCTTGGAGGGCAATGAGCAGTTCTTC | CASSLEGNEQFF
TRBD1 | TRBJ2-7 | TRBV27 | once | TGTGCCAGTGGACAGGGCTACGAGCAGTACTTC | CASGQGYEQYF